This T cell receptor beta chain was sequenced during a study of patients and donors after allogeneic stem cell transplantation. The length of the CDR3 is 12 residues. Between the trimmed V and J ends, which lost 5 bases and 12 bases, there was a span of 13 bases. TCRdb used MiXCR to reprocess the RT-PCR reads, holding one entry per CDR3 protein. This table has 17,000 or so distinct CDR3 sequences, around a quarter appearing once. The chain joins TRBV12-3 or TRBV12-4 to TRBJ1-4, with a weak D call TRBD1 (5 bases). Sequences were obtained from blood, either unsorted or a sorted T cell fraction (not recorded which). The receptor comes from a human donor who was either an allogeneic HSCT recipient or a stem cell or donor lymphocyte infusion donor (not recorded which). It is not recorded whose cells these are; they may come from a transplant donor. CDR3 nucleotide sequence: TGTGCCAGCAGTGTTACCCAAGGGGAACTGTTTTTT. Translated, it gives CASSVTQGELFF.